These T cell receptor beta chains were read from a single sample in a study of cytomegalovirus exposure and HLA in healthy donors. The assay was immunoSEQ multiplex PCR, and TCRdb's table has in-frame clones only and misses some. This sample carries more than 300,000 clones, 70% to 90% of them seen once, and the ten largest clones take 0.65% to 0.85%. Sequenced sample: PBMCs. The receptors derive from a woman between 18 and 29 years old in good health and CMV-seronegative. Each CDR3 is given without its conserved first and last residue.

j_gene | v_gene | CDR3aa
TRBJ2-5 | TRBV18 | ASSTGGGETQY
TRBJ1-1 | TRBV6-5 | ASSYDNPNTEAF
TRBJ2-5 | TRBV2 | ASSDRTGRTETQY
TRBJ1-1 | TRBV5-4 | ASSFPGRVNTEAF
TRBJ1-4 | TRBV2 | ASSESAHMWRSDSTNEKLF
TRBJ2-1 | TRBV7-9 | ASSGTGGQGL
TRBJ2-5 | TRBV6-6 | ASSIGQGPKTQY
TRBJ2-3 | TRBV9 | ASSQRQKDSGRDTQY
TRBJ2-5 | TRBV6-6 | ASSYRTGIETQY
TRBJ1-2 | TRBV6-1 | ASSAGQGDNYGYT
TRBJ2-5 | TRBV4-1 | ASSPAVRETQY
TRBJ2-7 | TRBV6-1 | ASIYQRETTSEQY
TRBJ1-2 | TRBV5-6 | ASSLPDRGSSYGYT
TRBJ1-4 | TRBV7-2 | ASSLTRQNEKLF
TRBJ2-7 | TRBV6-5 | ASSYGAAEQY
TRBJ1-5 | TRBV6-1 | ASRHDTGNQPQH
TRBJ2-7 | TRBV14 | ASSVTSGSSYEQY
TRBJ2-7 | TRBV5-1 | ASSPDRTRSYEQY
TRBJ2-7 | TRBV6-5 | ASSYSSGQLNYEQY
TRBJ2-7 | TRBV9 | ASSARDSYEQY
TRBJ2-1 | TRBV7-2 | ASSPTSGSYNEQF
TRBJ2-3 | TRBV27 | ASAGLAQDTQY
TRBJ1-5 | TRBV27 | ASSLAGLGNQPQH
TRBJ1-1 | TRBV19 | ASSIATGLNTEAF
TRBJ1-5 | TRBV6-5 | ASSYSENQPQH
TRBJ2-5 | TRBV10-3 | AISSSGWEETQY
TRBJ1-1 | TRBV6-5 | ASSRTSGTLTEAF
TRBJ2-7 | TRBV5-1 | ASGRGGLESYEQY
TRBJ1-1 | TRBV27 | ASSLSRQEREAF
TRBJ1-2 | TRBV7-9 | ASSLAGGNGYT
TRBJ2-7 | TRBV5-6 | ASSLGGLLYEQY
TRBJ2-3 | TRBV5-6 | ASSQAATDTQY
TRBJ2-7 | TRBV5-1 | ASSLGTSGRSHEQY
TRBJ1-1 | TRBV27 | ATRLLSGPRNTEAF
TRBJ2-7 | TRBV5-6 | ASTLGGTGGAGEQY
TRBJ1-1 | TRBV27 | ASSPGTGGVGEAF
TRBJ2-7 | TRBV7-9 | ASSPPLQRQGAREQY
TRBJ1-2 | TRBV21-1 | ASSTCPSQRDPGYT
TRBJ2-7 | TRBV5-1 | ASSLGGSSYEQY
TRBJ2-7 | TRBV18 | ASSPSLGEEY
TRBJ2-7 | TRBV27 | ASSLGLANYEQY
TRBJ2-7 | TRBV4-1 | ASSQERDGGLPRTYEQY
TRBJ1-2 | TRBV28 | ASSSGTGGGYT